The 11 T cell receptor beta chains below were found in one sample sequenced in a study of PD-1 blockade in classical Hodgkin lymphoma. Using immunoSEQ multiplex PCR, the repertoire was profiled, and TCRdb retains in-frame clones only, with some absent. This table holds 20,000 to 25,000 clones, less than 95% found once. Time point described: newly diagnosed, previously untreated cHL patient sample. Sequenced sample: peripheral blood mononuclear cells (PBMCs). Receptors originate from a human donor with classical Hodgkin lymphoma.

The chain carries TRBV7-2 and TRBJ2-7, with 7 bases lining up with TRBD1. The J segment lost 3 bases and the V segment lost 7 bases, leaving 9 bases of the junction unmatched. Germline CDR1 is SGHTA and CDR2 is FQGNSA. This CDR3 region has 14 residues. The CDR3 bases are TGTGCCAGCACCACAGGGGCCGGGATCTACGAGCAGTACTTC. This sequence encodes CASTTGAGIYEQYF.

The genes are TRBV4-1 and TRBJ1-2; weak D call: TRBD1 (6 bases). This CDR3 has 13 residues. The V and J ends lost 6 bases and 8 bases respectively, with 16 bases between them. Germline V CDR1 and CDR2: MGHRA, YSYEKL. Here the CDR3 reads CASRPGGAGGYTF. Written as DNA, the CDR3 is TGCGCCAGCAGACCGGGGGGCGCGGGGGGCTACACCTTC.

This clone was found once. This sequence joins TRBV2 and TRBJ2-3, with 9 bases identical to TRBD2. Germline trimming cut 4 bases from V and 6 bases from J; bases unmatched to any gene: 11. The CDR3 is made up of 16 amino acids. Germline V gene sequence: CDR1 SNHLY, CDR2 FYNNEI. CDR3 nucleotide sequence: TGTGCCAGCAGTGCCAGCGGGGGGCCGATTCTGGATACGCAGTATTTT. The encoded protein is CASSASGGPILDTQYF.

The chain uses TRBV5-1 and TRBJ2-7; the D call may be TRBD1 or TRBD2 (5 bases each). Trimming cost V 2 bases and J 1 base, with 28 bases left between them. CDR1 and CDR2 from the germline V gene are SGHRS and YFSETQ. The CDR3 sequence is 20 residues long. This chain's CDR3 is CASSFPRGPLAGVQSYEQYF. The CDR3 nucleotides read TGCGCCAGCAGCTTTCCCCGGGGCCCTCTGGCCGGGGTCCAATCCTACGAGCAGTACTTC.

The chain is built from TRBV30 and TRBJ1-4; tentatively, D is TRBD1 (5 bases). Germline values: CDR1 GTSNPN, CDR2 SVGIG (reference sequence). The CDR3 is made up of 14 amino acids. The ends were cut back, 2 bases at V and 2 bases at J, with 9 bases in the middle. The CDR3 nucleotides are TGTGCCTGGAGTCGGGGCAGGACTAATGAAAAACTGTTTTTT. This gives the protein CAWSRGRTNEKLFF.

The chain uses TRBV19 and TRBJ1-2, with 7 bases identical to TRBD1. V shed 4 bases and J 3 bases; nucleotides not matched to a gene: 17. CDR1 is LNHDA, CDR2 SQIVND, per germline (reference sequence). The CDR3 runs 18 residues. The CDR3 loop is CASSNQLGTGVFDYGYTF. The CDR3 nucleotides read TGTGCCAGTAGTAACCAGCTAGGAACAGGGGTTTTCGACTATGGCTACACCTTC.

The chain uses TRBV5-3 and TRBJ1-5, with 10 positions matching TRBD1. TRBV5-3 is marked as an open reading frame, function uncertain. V gave up 0 bases and J gave up 0 bases; unmatched junction bases: 3. There are 17 residues in the CDR3. The CDR3 bases are TGTGCCAGAAGCTTGGCGGGACAGGGGCATAGCAATCAGCCCCAGCATTTT. Translated: CARSLAGQGHSNQPQHF.

As to this clone: Other DNA sequences in the sample encode the same CDR3. The CDR3 region has the DNA TGTGCCAGCAGCGTCGTCGGCGATGGAAACACCATATATTTT. This translates into CASSVVGDGNTIYF. The chain has TRBV9 and TRBJ1-3; D call uncertain. This CDR3 is 14 amino acids long. Germline V CDR1 and CDR2: SGDLS, YYNGEE. V was clipped by 2 bases and J by 3 bases, with 9 bases between them. Full variable domain (rest looked up from reference TRBV9 and TRBJ1-3): DSGVTQTPKHLITATGQRVTLRCSPRSGDLSVYWYQQSLDQGLQFLIQYYNGEERAKGNILERFSAQQFPDLHSELNLSSLELGDSALYFCASSVVGDGNTIYFGEGSWLTVV.

The rearrangement links TRBV6-1 to TRBJ1-4; D gene unclear. The CDR3 runs to 11 residues. Germline V gene data show CDR1 as MNHNS and CDR2 as SASEGT. V gave up 6 bases and J gave up 8 bases, with 7 bases separating them. The CDR3 region is CASSPREKLFF. The CDR3 coding sequence is TGTGCCAGCAGCCCCAGAGAAAAACTGTTTTTT.

This clone was observed a handful of times. The chain recombines TRBV19 with TRBJ1-1; D call uncertain. Germline CDR1 reads LNHDA; CDR2 reads SQIVND (reference sequence). The CDR3 is 14 amino acids. The ends were cut back, 5 bases at V and 0 bases at J, with 10 bases in the middle. In DNA, the CDR3 is TGTGCCAGTAGTCCAATGGCGGTGAACACTGAAGCTTTCTTT. Translation gives CASSPMAVNTEAFF.

This clone was recorded only once. The chain uses TRBV19 and TRBJ1-1; 7 bases fit TRBD1. Trimming at V came to 8 bases and at J to 2 bases, leaving 11 bases not matched to a gene. The CDR3 consists of 15 residues. Germline loops: CDR1 LNHDA, CDR2 SQIVND (reference sequence). The chain's CDR3 is CASWGPGTVNTEAFF. The CDR3 DNA reads as TGTGCCAGTTGGGGGCCCGGGACAGTAAACACTGAAGCTTTCTTT.